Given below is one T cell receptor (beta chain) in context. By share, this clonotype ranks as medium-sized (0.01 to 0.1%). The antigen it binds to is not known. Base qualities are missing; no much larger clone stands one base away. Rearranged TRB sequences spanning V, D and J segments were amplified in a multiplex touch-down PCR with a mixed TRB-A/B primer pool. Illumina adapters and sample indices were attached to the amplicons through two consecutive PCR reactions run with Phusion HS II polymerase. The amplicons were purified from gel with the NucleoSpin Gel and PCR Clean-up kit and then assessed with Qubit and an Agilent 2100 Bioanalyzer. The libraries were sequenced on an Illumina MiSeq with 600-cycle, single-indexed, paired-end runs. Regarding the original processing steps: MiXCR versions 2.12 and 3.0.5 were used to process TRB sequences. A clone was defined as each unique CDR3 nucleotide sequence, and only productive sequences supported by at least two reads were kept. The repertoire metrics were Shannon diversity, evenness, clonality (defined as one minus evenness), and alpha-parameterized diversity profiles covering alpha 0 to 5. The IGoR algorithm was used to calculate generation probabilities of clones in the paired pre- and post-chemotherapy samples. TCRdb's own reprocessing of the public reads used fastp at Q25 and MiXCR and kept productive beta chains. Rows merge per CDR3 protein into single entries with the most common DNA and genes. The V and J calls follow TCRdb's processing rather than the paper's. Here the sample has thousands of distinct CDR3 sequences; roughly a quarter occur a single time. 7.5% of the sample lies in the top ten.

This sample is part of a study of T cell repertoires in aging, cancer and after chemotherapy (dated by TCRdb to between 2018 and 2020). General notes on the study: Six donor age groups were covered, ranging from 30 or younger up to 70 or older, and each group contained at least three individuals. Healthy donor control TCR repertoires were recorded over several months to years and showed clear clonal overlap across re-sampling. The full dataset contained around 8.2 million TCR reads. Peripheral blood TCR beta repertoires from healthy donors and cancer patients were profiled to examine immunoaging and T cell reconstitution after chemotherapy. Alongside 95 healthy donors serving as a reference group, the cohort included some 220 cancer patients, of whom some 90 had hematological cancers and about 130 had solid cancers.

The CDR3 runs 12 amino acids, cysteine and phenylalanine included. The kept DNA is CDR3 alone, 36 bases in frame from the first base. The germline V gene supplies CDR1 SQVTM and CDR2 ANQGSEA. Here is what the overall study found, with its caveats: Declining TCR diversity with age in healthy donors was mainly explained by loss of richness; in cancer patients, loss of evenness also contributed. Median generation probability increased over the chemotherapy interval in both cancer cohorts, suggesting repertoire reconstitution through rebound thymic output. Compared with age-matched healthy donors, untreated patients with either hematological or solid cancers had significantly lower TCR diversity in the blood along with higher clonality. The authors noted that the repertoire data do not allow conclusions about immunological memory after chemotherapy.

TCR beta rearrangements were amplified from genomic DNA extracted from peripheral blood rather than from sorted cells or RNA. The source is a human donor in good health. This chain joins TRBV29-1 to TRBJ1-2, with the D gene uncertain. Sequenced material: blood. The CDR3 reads CTGDLADYGYTF. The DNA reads TGCACCGGAGATTTAGCCGACTATGGCTACACCTTC.